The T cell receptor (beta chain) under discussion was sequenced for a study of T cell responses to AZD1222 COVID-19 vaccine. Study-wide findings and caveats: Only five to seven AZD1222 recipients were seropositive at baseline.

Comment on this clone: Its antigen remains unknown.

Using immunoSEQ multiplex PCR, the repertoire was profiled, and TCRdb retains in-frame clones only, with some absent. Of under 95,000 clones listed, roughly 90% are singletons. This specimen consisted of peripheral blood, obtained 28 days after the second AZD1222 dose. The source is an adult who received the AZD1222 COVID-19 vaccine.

The CDR3 here is CASSMGRRPGYTF. In DNA, the CDR3 is TGTGCCAGTAGTATGGGACGGCGTCCGGGCTACACCTTC. This chain uses TRBV19 with TRBJ1-2; tentative D call: TRBD1 (5 bases). The CDR3 contains 13 residues. Trimming pared 3 bases from V and 8 bases from J, leaving 13 bases between. Per germline, CDR1 LNHDA and CDR2 SQIVND (reference sequence).